This T cell receptor (beta chain) was identified during a study of cytomegalovirus exposure and HLA in healthy donors. Notes on the study in general: Presence/absence analyses assumed roughly uniform sequencing depth across donors, which may not hold. An Asian-associated ancestry cluster reportedly showed fewer N-insertions than the roughly 670-donor mean in a later analysis. Earlier results showed most TCR beta V segments being productive about 87% or about 30% of the time. It is likely that the observed cluster of highly shared sequence variants was a sequencing artifact.

As to this clone: As yet, its antigen is unknown.

Amplification used 60 Vbeta primers and 13 Jbeta primers. The table came from immunoSEQ multiplex PCR; TCRdb's copy has only in-frame clones and leaves some out. The repertoire includes around 230,000 clones, 75% to 80% of them detected once, and over 1.5% sits in the top ten. V lost 6 bases, J lost 8 bases, and 6 bases stayed unmatched. Looked up from germline, CDR1 is MNHEY and CDR2 is SMNVEV (reference sequence). This CDR3 contains 13 residues. The sequence derives from a male donor in good health and CMV-seronegative. Sequenced sample: PBMCs. The rearrangement joins TRBV27 to TRBJ2-1, with TRBD2 matching 8 bases. The CDR3 reads CASRELGRDEQFF. The CDR3 DNA follows: TGTGCCAGCAGGGAACTCGGGAGGGATGAGCAGTTCTTC.